This is a list of T cell receptor beta chains from one sample in a study of identical twins' blood T cells. TCRdb used MiXCR to reprocess the 5' RACE reads, holding one entry per CDR3 protein. The sample lists fewer than 450,000 distinct CDR3 sequences, more than 25% seen once, with 5.5% to 7% in the top ten. Sequenced sample: PBMCs. All receptors come from a woman between 18 and 55 years old in good health. Both conserved end residues are part of each CDR3. Each record gives: CDR3 length, J gene, clone size, V gene, D gene, CDR3 DNA, CDR3 protein. The D gene is left open where the match is weak. The size field is filled for only some rows; it gives once, few, many or a size class.

>15|TRBJ2-5|few|TRBV4-1|.
TGCGCCAGCAGCCAAGAGTTGACTACCGAGAGACCCCAGTACTTC
CASSQELTTERPQYF
>16|TRBJ2-7|few|TRBV13|TRBD2
TGTGCCAGCAGCTTTACCGGGACTAGCGAGACCTACGAGCAGTACTTC
CASSFTGTSETYEQYF
>12|TRBJ2-7|few|TRBV24-1|.
TGTGCCACCAGCGGACCACATGGCGAGCAGTACTTC
CATSGPHGEQYF
>15|TRBJ2-1|few|TRBV2|.
TGTGCCAGCAGTGAAGGACACCCATCCTACAATGAGCAGTTCTTC
CASSEGHPSYNEQFF
>15|TRBJ2-2|.|TRBV2|TRBD1
TGTGCCAGCAGTCCTCCGGGACAGGGATCCGGGGAGCTGTTTTTT
CASSPPGQGSGELFF
>15|TRBJ2-2|.|TRBV25-1|.
TGTGCCAGCAGTGAAGGACAGCTAAACACCGGGGAGCTGTTTTTT
CASSEGQLNTGELFF
>13|TRBJ1-4|many|TRBV29-1|.
TGCAGCGTTCCCTATGGGCCCAATGAAAAACTGTTTTTT
CSVPYGPNEKLFF
>15|TRBJ1-5|once|TRBV6-1|.
TGTGCCAGCAGTGAAGGGACAGATTACAATCAGCCCCAGCATTTT
CASSEGTDYNQPQHF
>12|TRBJ2-3|.|TRBV20-1|.
TGCAGTGTCTCCGGGAGCACAGATGCGCAGTATTTT
CSVSGSTDAQYF
>14|TRBJ1-2|many|TRBV6-5|.
TGTGCCAGCAGTTACTCGGGGTCTAACTATGGCTACACCTTC
CASSYSGSNYGYTF
>15|TRBJ2-1|.|TRBV11-2|TRBD2
TGTGCCAGCAGCTTCGCGGGGGGCTCCTACAATGAGCAGTTCTTC
CASSFAGGSYNEQFF
>16|TRBJ1-5|.|TRBV15|.
TGTGCCACCAGCTCGAGTTACCGGGACACCCATCAGCCCCAGCATTTT
CATSSSYRDTHQPQHF